Below, 20 T cell receptor beta chains from the same sample are listed, as sequenced in a study of blood T cell repertoires in COVID-19. Clones were sequenced by immunoSEQ multiplex PCR, and TCRdb holds only the in-frame ones, with some missing. The table lists 37,000 or so clones, roughly nine tenths of them singletons. Sequencing was performed on peripheral blood. Receptor source: a human donor in a cohort sampled during active COVID-19.

This chain uses TRBV7-2 with TRBJ2-7, with D tentatively TRBD1 (6 bases). The germline V and J ends were trimmed by 5 bases and 5 bases, with 16 bases remaining between them. CDR1 and CDR2 (germline): SGHTA, FQGNSA. The CDR3 totals 14 residues. In nucleotides, the CDR3 is TGTGCCAGCAGCGACGCGCGGCACAGGGACGAGCAGTACTTC. This codes for CASSDARHRDEQYF.

The genes are TRBV29-1 and TRBJ1-1, with D possibly TRBD1 on 6 matching bases. V was clipped by 5 bases and J by 2 bases, with 12 bases between them. The CDR3 contains 13 residues. Germline assignment: CDR1 SQVTM and CDR2 ANQGSEA. CDR3 sequence reads: CSVRGADNTEAFF. CDR3 nucleotide sequence: TGCAGCGTTCGGGGGGCAGACAACACTGAAGCTTTCTTT.

V and J are TRBV3-1 (or the pseudogene TRBV3-2) and TRBJ1-2; D is ambiguous. The V gene lost 4 bases and the J gene lost 8 bases, with 14 bases spanning the gap. This CDR3 has 13 amino acids. Looked up from germline, CDR1 is LGHDT and CDR2 is YNNKEL (reference sequence). In DNA, the CDR3 is TGTGCCAGCAGCCTCACTAGGGAGTACGGCTACACCTTC. Translated: CASSLTREYGYTF.

The chain combines TRBV2 with TRBJ2-7; a possible D gene is TRBD2 (5 bases). Germline V CDR1 and CDR2: SNHLY, FYNNEI. V shed 10 bases and J shed 3 bases, with 13 bases lying between them. CDR3 length: 12 amino acids. CDR3 nucleotide sequence: TGTGCCACCCAAGGACGGGGCTACGAGCAGTACTTC. Translating gives CATQGRGYEQYF.

V and J are TRBV18 and TRBJ2-3, with 11 bases identical to TRBD2. The CDR3 is made up of 16 amino acids. V lost 3 bases, J lost 4 bases, and 6 bases stayed unmatched. Germline V lookup: CDR1 KGHSH, CDR2 LQKENI. CDR3 nucleotides: TGTGCCAGCTCACCCGGGACTAGCGGAGGGGCAGATACGCAGTATTTT. It yields the protein CASSPGTSGGADTQYF.

The V gene is TRBV11-2, the J gene TRBJ2-7; 9 bases map to TRBD1. Germline V gene lookup returns CDR1 SGHAT and CDR2 FQNNGV. The CDR3 contains 14 residues. The V and J ends lost 5 bases and 6 bases, in that order; junction bases with no gene match: 8. The CDR3 sequence is CASSPGTGTGEQYF. CDR3 sequence (DNA): TGTGCCAGCAGCCCCGGGACAGGGACTGGCGAGCAGTACTTC.

J is TRBJ1-2 and V is TRBV11-2; 8 nucleotides agree with TRBD1. V lost 4 bases and J lost 7; bases outside the gene matches: 11. This CDR3 comprises 15 residues. Germline V gene sequence: CDR1 SGHAT, CDR2 FQNNGV. The CDR3: CASSSPGTGTIGYTF. The CDR3 DNA sequence: TGTGCCAGCAGCTCGCCCGGGACAGGAACCATTGGCTACACCTTC.

The J gene is TRBJ1-6, the V gene TRBV6-5; TRBD1 might be the D (5 bases). The V gene lost 8 bases and the J gene lost 7 bases, with 18 bases spanning the gap. There are 15 residues in the CDR3. Per germline, CDR1 MNHEY and CDR2 SVGAGI. The CDR3 DNA reads TGTGCCAGCGTAGGGCTAGGGGTGGGCAATTCACCCCTCCACTTT. As protein: CASVGLGVGNSPLHF.

CDR3 in DNA: TGTGCCTGGAGTGGTCGGAATGAAAAACTGTTTTTT. Its translation is CAWSGRNEKLFF. The chain couples TRBV30 to TRBJ1-4; D remains ambiguous. The CDR3 is 12 residues long. V was pared by 1 base and J by 5 bases, with 5 bases between. Germline CDR1 GTSNPN, CDR2 SVGIG (reference sequence). Variable domain in full (rest from reference TRBV30 and TRBJ1-4): SQTIHQWPATLVQPVGSPLSLECTVEGTSNPNLYWYRQAAGRGLQLLFYSVGIGQISSEVPQNLSASRPQDRQFILSSKKLLLSDSGFYLCAWSGRNEKLFFGSGTQLSVL.

This chain uses TRBV19 with TRBJ1-4; D not resolved. The CDR3 extends over 18 amino acids. V lost 3 bases and J lost 4, with 21 bases in between. Germline V gene lookup returns CDR1 LNHDA and CDR2 SQIVND (reference sequence). This CDR3 reads CASSISGQAHRDNEKLFF. The CDR3 region has the DNA TGTGCCAGTAGTATTTCCGGGCAGGCGCATCGGGATAATGAAAAACTGTTTTTT.

The chain couples TRBV15 to TRBJ1-6; TRBD1 aligns across 7 bases. Germline values: CDR1 LNHNV, CDR2 YYDKDF (reference sequence). The ends lost 0 bases at V and 9 bases at J; junction bases unmatched: 5. This CDR3 has 15 amino acids. CDR3 bases: TGTGCCACCAGCAGAGACGAAGGGGGCGGTTCACCCCTCCACTTT. It codes for CATSRDEGGGSPLHF.

The chain is built from TRBV3-1 (or the pseudogene TRBV3-2) and TRBJ1-1, with D hard to call. V was pared by 4 bases and J by 2 bases, with 14 bases between. CDR3 length: 15 residues. Germline-derived CDR1 and CDR2 are LGHDT and YNNKEL (reference sequence). The CDR3 DNA sequence: TGTGCCAGCAGCCTCTCAAGCCTCCCTAACACTGAAGCTTTCTTT. It encodes CASSLSSLPNTEAFF.

The J gene is TRBJ2-1, the V gene TRBV9, with 12 bases lining up with TRBD2. Germline V CDR1 and CDR2: SGDLS, YYNGEE. Unmatched junction bases numbered 9, after V lost 0 bases and J lost 8 bases. The CDR3 runs to 17 residues. Here the CDR3 DNA reads TGTGCCAGCAGCGTAGCTTCGGCTAGCGGGGGGGCTCATGAGCAGTTCTTC. This encodes CASSVASASGGAHEQFF.

Only one count was recorded for this clone. V is TRBV7-8 and J is TRBJ1-3; D call uncertain. Germline V gives CDR1 SGHVS, CDR2 FQNEAQ. Trimming shortened V by 5 bases and J by 0 bases, and 14 bases separated the two germline ends. The CDR3 sequence is 16 residues long. CDR3 sequence: CASSRGSGLSGNTIYF. The CDR3 DNA follows: TGTGCCAGCAGCCGAGGGTCCGGTCTCTCTGGAAACACCATATATTTT.

The chain has TRBV28 and TRBJ2-5, with a possible D match to TRBD2 (6 bases). This CDR3 has 15 residues. Germline lookup yields CDR1 MDHEN and CDR2 SYDVKM. V lost 3 bases, J lost 5 bases, and 16 bases lay in between. The DNA of the CDR3 is TGTGCCAGCAGTTTCCCGGCGGGAATCAAGGAGACCCAGTACTTC. It yields the protein CASSFPAGIKETQYF. The entire variable domain, with the rest obtained from reference TRBV28 and TRBJ2-5, is as follows: DVKVTQSSRYLVKRTGEKVFLECVQDMDHENMFWYRQDPGLGLRLIYFSYDVKMKEKGDIPEGYSVSREKKERFSLILESASTNQTSMYLCASSFPAGIKETQYFGPGTRLLVL.

This clone was observed a handful of times. The CDR3 bases are TGTGCCAGCAGTAGAGGCGGTGAAGCTTTCTTT. Amino acid sequence: CASSRGGEAFF. The V call is TRBV6-5, the J call TRBJ1-1; D is undetermined. Trimming shortened V by 5 bases and J by 7 bases, and 8 bases separated the two germline ends. The CDR3 length is 11 residues. CDR1 MNHEY and CDR2 SVGAGI come from the germline V gene.

The rearrangement joins TRBV3-1 (or the pseudogene TRBV3-2) to TRBJ2-2; 7 bases are a match to TRBD2. Germline values: CDR1 LGHDT, CDR2 YNNKEL (reference sequence). V lost 4 bases and J lost 5; bases outside the gene matches: 7. There are 15 residues in the CDR3. CDR3: CASSPTGGATGELFF. The CDR3 DNA reads as TGTGCCAGCAGCCCCACGGGGGGAGCGACCGGGGAGCTGTTTTTT.

The chain recombines TRBV19 with TRBJ2-3; D gene unclear. Germline V CDR1 and CDR2: LNHDA, SQIVND (reference sequence). Trimming pared 6 bases from V and 3 bases from J, leaving 4 bases between. The CDR3 has 11 amino acids. Here the CDR3 reads CASSQTDTQYF. In DNA form, the CDR3 reads TGTGCCAGTAGCCAAACAGATACGCAGTATTTT.

This clone is a singleton in its sample. The chain recombines TRBV2 with TRBJ2-1; 7 bases are a match to TRBD2. The V segment lost 8 bases and the J segment 5 bases; nucleotides outside the gene matches: 0. Germline V CDR1 and CDR2: SNHLY, FYNNEI. The CDR3 covers 11 residues. The CDR3 DNA reads TGTGCCAGCCTAGCGGACAATGAGCAGTTCTTC. Its translation is CASLADNEQFF.

The V gene is TRBV7-2, the J gene TRBJ2-7; 8 bases fit TRBD1. The CDR3 length is 16 residues. The ends lost 1 base at V and 0 bases at J; junction bases unmatched: 5. Per the germline V gene, CDR1 is SGHTA and CDR2 is FQGNSA. CDR3 DNA: TGTGCCAGCAGCTTAGTTTCAGGGGGCGACTCCTACGAGCAGTACTTC. Translating it yields CASSLVSGGDSYEQYF.